This TCR beta chain was documented in a study of blood T cell repertoires in COVID-19. Study background: Donors in the United States, Italy and Spain gave samples during acute or convalescent COVID-19.

Individuals drawn from 20 to 30 US areas were about 18 to 95 years old. Participants reported their clinical history, and cohort assignment relied on those reports. Symptom resolution, clearance, or two negative PCRs marked the recovered donors of Cohort 3. The CDR3 length is 17 residues. The junction had 7 bases not matched to a gene; V was cut back by 2 bases and J by 0 bases. CDR1 MGHDK and CDR2 SYGVNS come from the germline V gene. TCRdb's copy holds only in-frame clones and misses some; the assay was immunoSEQ multiplex PCR. The sample records 300,000 to 350,000 clones, 75% to 90% being singletons.

The receptor comes from a man aged 30 to 45 who had recovered from COVID-19. Sequencing was performed on PBMCs or T cells enriched from blood (not recorded which). The genes are TRBV25-1 and TRBJ1-1; 9 nucleotides agree with TRBD1. CDR3: CASSEHPGQGMNTEAFF. Here the CDR3 DNA reads TGTGCCAGCAGTGAACATCCCGGACAGGGGATGAACACTGAAGCTTTCTTT.